In its sample, the clone carrying this T cell receptor beta chain was seen many times. The antigen is undetermined. V was clipped by 9 bases and J by 5 bases, with 12 bases between them. The CDR3 contains 13 residues. The data are from a study of CD8+CD57+ T cells in acquired aplastic anemia. Study at large: DNA recovered from sorted CD4+ and CD8+ cells had a mean of 3.2 ug. Study-wide results and caveats: Overlapping CD8+ CDR3 repertoires of patients and controls contained about 27 shared sequences.

Genomic DNA served as template for TCR beta VDJ and CDR3 profiling. TCRdb fed the reads into MiXCR, producing one record per CDR3 protein. The sample holds around 500,000 distinct CDR3 sequences, around 33% seen once. For sequencing, patients were chosen who had shown expansion of CD8+CD57+ cells by flow cytometry. The chain combines TRBV5-3 with TRBJ1-6; D ambiguous. TRBV5-3 is marked as an open reading frame, function uncertain. The origin of this receptor is a human donor with aplastic anemia. The sequenced material came from sorted CD4+, CD8+, or CD8+CD57+ T cells (not recorded which) from PBMCs. CDR3 sequence: CATAQVDNSPLHF. DNA of the CDR3: TGTGCCACTGCGCAGGTTGATAATTCACCCCTCCACTTT.